This T cell receptor beta chain was recovered during a study of cytomegalovirus exposure and HLA in healthy donors. General study points: Later on, an analysis found that several of the most significant clusters appeared to be linked to common viral pathogens, which included parvovirus B19.

The study ran its PCR with 60 Vbeta and 13 Jbeta primers. Profiled with immunoSEQ multiplex PCR; TCRdb holds only in-frame clones, not every one. The profile shows 100,000 or so clones, over 80% of them singletons. For this clone: Its antigen remains unknown.

The germline gives CDR1 SSHAT, CDR2 FNYEAQ (reference sequence). The CDR3 runs to 16 residues. The specimen sequenced was PBMCs. This TCR was sampled from a man aged 40-49 years in good health and CMV-seronegative. The rearrangement uses TRBV7-7 and TRBJ1-4; D might be TRBD1 (5 bases). The CDR3 here is CASGPLTGVVNEKLFF. Written as DNA, the CDR3 is TGTGCTAGCGGCCCCTTAACGGGGGTGGTTAATGAAAAACTGTTTTTT.